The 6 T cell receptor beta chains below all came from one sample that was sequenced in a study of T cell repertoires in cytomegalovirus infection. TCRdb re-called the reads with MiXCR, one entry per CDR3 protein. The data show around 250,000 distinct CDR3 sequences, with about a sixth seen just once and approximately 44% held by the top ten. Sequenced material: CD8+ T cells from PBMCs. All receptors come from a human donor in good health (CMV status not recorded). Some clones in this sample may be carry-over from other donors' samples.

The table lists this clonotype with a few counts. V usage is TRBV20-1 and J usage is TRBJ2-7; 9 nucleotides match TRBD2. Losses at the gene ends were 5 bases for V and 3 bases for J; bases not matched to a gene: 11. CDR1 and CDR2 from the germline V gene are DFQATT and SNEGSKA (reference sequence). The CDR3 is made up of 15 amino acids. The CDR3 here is CSADPTGTSFYEQYF. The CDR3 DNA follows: TGCAGTGCTGACCCGACCGGGACTAGCTTCTACGAGCAGTACTTC.

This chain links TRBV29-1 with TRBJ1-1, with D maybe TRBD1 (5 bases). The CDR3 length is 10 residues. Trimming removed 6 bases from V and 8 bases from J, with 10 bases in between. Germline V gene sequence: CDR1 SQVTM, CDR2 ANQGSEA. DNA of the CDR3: TGCAGCGTGGTGCGGGGGGAAGCTTTCTTT. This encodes CSVVRGEAFF.

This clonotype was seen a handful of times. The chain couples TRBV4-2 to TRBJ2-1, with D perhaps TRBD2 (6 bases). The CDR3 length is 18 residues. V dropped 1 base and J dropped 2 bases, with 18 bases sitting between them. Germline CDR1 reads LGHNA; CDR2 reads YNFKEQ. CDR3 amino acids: CASSQGGVEGLTYNEQFF. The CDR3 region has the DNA TGTGCCAGCAGCCAAGGGGGGGTCGAGGGACTGACCTACAATGAGCAGTTCTTC.

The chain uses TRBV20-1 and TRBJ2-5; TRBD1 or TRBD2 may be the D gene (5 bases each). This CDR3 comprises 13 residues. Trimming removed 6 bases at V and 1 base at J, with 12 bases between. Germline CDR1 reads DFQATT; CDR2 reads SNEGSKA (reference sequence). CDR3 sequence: CSAGDSLQETQYF. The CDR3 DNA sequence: TGCAGTGCGGGAGACAGCCTCCAAGAGACCCAGTACTTC.

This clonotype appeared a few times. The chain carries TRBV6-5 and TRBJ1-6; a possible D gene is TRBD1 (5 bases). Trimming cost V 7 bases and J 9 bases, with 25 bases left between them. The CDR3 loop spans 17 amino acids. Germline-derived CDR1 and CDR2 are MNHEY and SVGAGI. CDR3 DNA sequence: TGTGCCAGCAAATATAGGCGTCGGGGCGGTGTATTTTCACCCCTCCACTTT. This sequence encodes CASKYRRRGGVFSPLHF.

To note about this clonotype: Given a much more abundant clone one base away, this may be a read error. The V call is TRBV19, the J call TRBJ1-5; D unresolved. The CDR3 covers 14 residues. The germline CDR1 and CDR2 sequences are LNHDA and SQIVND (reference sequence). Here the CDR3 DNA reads TGTGCCAGTAGTATCGGCGGTCTTGGTCAGCCCCAGCGTTTT. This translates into CASSIGGLGQPQRF.